These T cell receptor beta chains were read from a single sample in a study of blood T cell repertoires in COVID-19. The assay was immunoSEQ multiplex PCR, and TCRdb's table has in-frame clones only and misses some. Of 320,000 or so clones listed, about nine tenths were seen once; the top ten hold around 4.8%. Sequencing input: PBMCs or T cells enriched from blood (not recorded which). These TCRs come from a man between 60 and 75 years old who had recovered from COVID-19. CDR3s include the opening cysteine and the closing phenylalanine or tryptophan. Fields, in order: CDR3 length, V gene, clone size, J gene, D gene, CDR3 protein, CDR3 DNA. A D gene is named only where the DNA matches it firmly. Not every row has a clone size; where given, it reads once, few, many or a size class.

12	TRBV7-8	-	TRBJ1-1	TRBD1	CASSPRQGGYFF	TGTGCCAGCAGCCCGCGACAGGGGGGCTATTTCTTT
14	TRBV19	-	TRBJ1-1	TRBD1	CASKPGGMNTEAFF	TGTGCCAGTAAGCCAGGGGGCATGAACACTGAAGCTTTCTTT
15	TRBV6-5	-	TRBJ2-7	TRBD1	CASSPRDRGPYEQYF	TGTGCCAGCAGTCCCCGGGACAGGGGTCCCTACGAGCAGTACTTC
15	TRBV28	once	TRBJ1-5	-	CASSSPGVVNQPQHF	TGTGCCAGCAGTTCCCCGGGTGTTGTCAATCAGCCCCAGCATTTT
16	TRBV6-5	few	TRBJ2-7	TRBD2	CASSYTGLATTYEQYF	TGTGCCAGCAGTTACACTGGACTAGCGACGACCTACGAGCAGTACTTC
17	TRBV3-1/TRBV3-2	-	TRBJ2-5	TRBD2	CASSQEVLAGMGETQYF	TGTGCCAGCAGCCAAGAGGTGCTAGCGGGTATGGGAGAGACCCAGTACTTC
15	TRBV4-1	once	TRBJ2-4	TRBD1	CASSRLGQGAYIQYF	TGCGCCAGCAGCCGCCTGGGACAGGGGGCTTACATTCAGTACTTC
15	TRBV2	-	TRBJ2-1	TRBD2	CASRREGPLRFRQFF	TGTGCCAGCAGGAGGGAGGGTCCCCTTAGGTTTCGGCAGTTCTTC
13	TRBV2	-	TRBJ1-1	-	CASRQDINTEAFF	TGTGCCAGCCGACAGGACATAAACACTGAAGCTTTCTTT
16	TRBV28	-	TRBJ2-3	TRBD1	CASSRPGQGFADTQYF	TGTGCCAGCAGTCGACCGGGACAGGGCTTCGCAGATACGCAGTATTTT
16	TRBV6-5	-	TRBJ2-5	TRBD2	CASSYVASGIQETQYF	TGTGCCAGCAGTTACGTCGCTAGCGGGATCCAAGAGACCCAGTACTTC
13	TRBV5-6	-	TRBJ2-4	-	CASSRTGVNIQYF	TGTGCCAGCAGCAGAACGGGGGTAAACATTCAGTACTTC
14	TRBV7-9	-	TRBJ1-4	-	CASSLATANEKLFF	TGTGCCAGCAGCTTAGCTACAGCTAATGAAAAACTGTTTTTT
16	TRBV21-1	-	TRBJ1-2	-	CASSKRSRGANYGYTF	TGTGCCAGCAGCAAAAGGTCCCGGGGAGCTAACTATGGCTACACCTTC
15	TRBV5-8	-	TRBJ2-5	TRBD1	CASSTIGTGKETQYF	TGTGCCAGCAGCACAATTGGGACAGGGAAGGAGACCCAGTACTTC
14	TRBV5-1	-	TRBJ1-1	TRBD1	CASSQDRAGTEAFF	TGCGCCAGCAGCCAGGACAGGGCGGGTACTGAAGCTTTCTTT
14	TRBV7-9	-	TRBJ2-5	-	CASSPGSSGETQYF	TGTGCCAGCAGCCCCGGGTCTAGTGGAGAGACCCAGTACTTC
13	TRBV29-1	-	TRBJ2-2	TRBD1	CSGGQGGAGELFF	TGCAGCGGTGGACAGGGAGGTGCCGGGGAGCTGTTTTTT
15	TRBV6-5	-	TRBJ1-6	-	CASSSLQSGYSPLHF	TGTGCCAGCAGTTCACTACAATCCGGCTATTCACCCCTCCACTTT
14	TRBV5-6	once	TRBJ2-7	-	CASSSWSMPYEQYF	TGTGCCAGCAGCTCCTGGTCTATGCCCTACGAGCAGTACTTC
13	TRBV20-1	-	TRBJ2-3	-	CSASFQGRDTQYF	TGCAGTGCTAGTTTCCAGGGGCGGGATACGCAGTATTTT
15	TRBV7-2	-	TRBJ1-4	TRBD1	CASSYKTGVNEKLFF	TGTGCCAGCAGCTATAAGACAGGGGTTAATGAAAAACTGTTTTTT
16	TRBV4-1	few	TRBJ1-1	-	CASSRNIGGLNTEAFF	TGCGCCAGCAGCCGGAACATTGGAGGTTTGAACACTGAAGCTTTCTTT
13	TRBV29-1	-	TRBJ1-4	-	CSVADNTYEKLFF	TGCAGCGTTGCGGACAACACTTATGAAAAACTGTTTTTT
14	TRBV7-2	-	TRBJ1-4	-	CASSLDQGREKLFF	TGTGCCAGCAGCTTAGACCAGGGCCGCGAAAAACTGTTTTTT
18	TRBV11-3	-	TRBJ2-6	-	CASSLDSGHRSGANVLTF	TGTGCCAGCAGCTTAGACTCGGGACATCGCTCTGGGGCCAACGTCCTGACTTTC
15	TRBV6-5	-	TRBJ2-7	TRBD1	CASSPQGTGAGEQYF	TGTGCCAGCAGCCCACAAGGGACAGGGGCGGGCGAGCAGTACTTC
17	TRBV11-2	-	TRBJ2-1	TRBD2	CASSPPGLAAWVDEQFF	TGTGCCAGCAGCCCTCCGGGACTAGCGGCGTGGGTAGATGAGCAGTTCTTC
15	TRBV2	few	TRBJ1-1	-	CASSAYRVAGAEAFF	TGTGCCAGCAGTGCTTACAGGGTGGCGGGGGCTGAAGCTTTCTTT
11	TRBV7-9	once	TRBJ2-2	-	CASRGSGELFF	TGTGCCAGTCGAGGGTCCGGGGAGCTGTTTTTT
14	TRBV30	-	TRBJ2-3	-	CAWAVRTNTDTQYF	TGTGCCTGGGCCGTTCGGACTAACACAGATACGCAGTATTTT
17	TRBV7-9	-	TRBJ2-1	TRBD2	CASSSLLRAGVVGEQFF	TGTGCCAGCAGCTCCCTCCTTAGAGCGGGGGTGGTCGGTGAGCAGTTCTTC
15	TRBV5-5	many	TRBJ2-2	TRBD2	CASSASSGIAGELFF	TGTGCCAGCAGCGCTTCTAGCGGGATAGCCGGGGAGCTGTTTTTT
14	TRBV7-2	-	TRBJ2-2	-	CASKEQSNTGELFF	TGTGCCAGCAAGGAACAGTCCAACACCGGGGAGCTGTTTTTT
16	TRBV28	-	TRBJ1-1	TRBD1	CASSLPLGQAYTEAFF	TGTGCCAGCAGTTTGCCCCTGGGACAGGCCTACACTGAAGCTTTCTTT
15	TRBV27	-	TRBJ2-7	-	CASSLWAGGTYEQYF	TGTGCCAGCAGTTTATGGGCAGGGGGGACCTACGAGCAGTACTTC
14	TRBV6-5	-	TRBJ1-2	-	CASTAGTSNYGYTF	TGTGCCAGCACTGCAGGGACTTCTAACTATGGCTACACCTTC
15	TRBV7-3	-	TRBJ2-1	TRBD2	CASSQGLAGLNEQFF	TGTGCCAGCAGTCAAGGGCTAGCGGGGCTCAATGAGCAGTTCTTC
14	TRBV5-1	many	TRBJ2-2	-	CASSPSRGPGELFF	TGCGCCAGCAGCCCTTCCAGGGGCCCCGGGGAGCTGTTTTTT